Listed here are 32 T cell receptor beta chains from one sample, sequenced in a study of cytomegalovirus exposure and HLA in healthy donors. It was with 60 Vbeta and 13 Jbeta primers that the PCR ran. Measured with immunoSEQ multiplex PCR; TCRdb has only the in-frame clones, and not every one. Among around 200,000 clones listed, 75% to 90% were seen once. Sequenced: PBMCs. The receptors shown here come from a boy between 10 and 17 years old in good health and CMV-seronegative.

The chain couples TRBV11-3 to TRBJ2-7; 10 positions match TRBD2. The CDR3 loop spans 14 amino acids. Germline CDR1 and CDR2: SGHNT and YENEEA. The trim removed 8 bases at V and 3 bases at J, leaving 7 bases unmatched. CDR3 sequence: CASGRTSGVYEQYF. The CDR3 DNA follows: TGTGCCAGCGGAAGGACTAGCGGAGTCTACGAGCAGTACTTC.

The chain links TRBV9 to TRBJ2-3, with 7 bases identical to TRBD2. The CDR3 consists of 16 residues. CDR1 and CDR2 (germline): SGDLS, YYNGEE. Unmatched junction bases numbered 4, after V lost 0 bases and J lost 0 bases. CDR3: CASSVGASGSTDTQYF. The CDR3 DNA is TGTGCCAGCAGCGTAGGCGCTAGCGGAAGCACAGATACGCAGTATTTT.

Only a few counts were recorded for this clone. The chain is built from TRBV7-2 and TRBJ2-3; 7 nucleotides match TRBD2. From germline, CDR1 is SGHTA and CDR2 FQGNSA. CDR3 size: 16 residues. V lost 4 bases and J lost 2; bases outside the gene matches: 9. CDR3 residues: CASSSGWGGVTDTQYF. CDR3 DNA sequence: TGTGCCAGCAGCTCGGGATGGGGGGGGGTCACAGATACGCAGTATTTT.

This chain uses TRBV30 with TRBJ1-1; TRBD1 aligns across 7 bases. With V trimmed by 2 bases and J by 3 bases, 9 bases remained unmatched. This CDR3 is 15 amino acids long. Germline V gene data show CDR1 as GTSNPN and CDR2 as SVGIG (reference sequence). DNA for the CDR3: TGTGCCTGGAGTCCCCACAGGGGCCTGGACACTGAAGCTTTCTTT. It yields the protein CAWSPHRGLDTEAFF.

The chain combines TRBV5-1 with TRBJ2-2, with 9 nucleotides matching TRBD1. Losses at the gene ends were 6 bases for V and 7 bases for J; bases not matched to a gene: 10. This CDR3 has 15 residues. Germline loops: CDR1 SGHRS, CDR2 YFSETQ. In nucleotides, the CDR3 is TGCGCCAGCACCGCCGGGACAGGGTTTGGCGGGGAGCTGTTTTTT. Residues: CASTAGTGFGGELFF.

The chain links TRBV5-1 to TRBJ2-5; 12 nucleotides agree with TRBD1. This CDR3 comprises 15 residues. Germline V lookup: CDR1 SGHRS, CDR2 YFSETQ. V dropped 3 bases and J dropped 5; count of bases not matched to a gene: 5. The DNA of the CDR3 is TGCGCCAGCAGCTCTCGGGACAGGGGGCTGGAGACCCAGTACTTC. Translated: CASSSRDRGLETQYF. The full variable domain, with the rest looked up from reference TRBV5-1 and TRBJ2-5, is KAGVTQTPRYLIKTRGQQVTLSCSPISGHRSVSWYQQTPGQGLQFLFEYFSETQRNKGNFPGRFSGRQFSNSRSEMNVSTLELGDSALYLCASSSRDRGLETQYFGPGTRLLVL.

The chain employs TRBV19 and TRBJ2-3, with D hard to call. There are 15 residues in the CDR3. The V end lost 4 bases, the J end lost 6 bases, and 17 bases lay between the germline ends. CDR1 is LNHDA and CDR2 is SQIVND in the germline V gene (reference sequence). CDR3 protein: CASSKFERRGDTQYF. The CDR3 region has the DNA TGTGCCAGTAGTAAATTTGAGAGGAGAGGTGATACGCAGTATTTT.

The gene calls are TRBV2 and TRBJ2-2, with a weak D call TRBD1 (5 bases). Trimming left V 2 bases short and J 1 base short, with 5 bases between. The CDR3 is 14 residues long. CDR1 and CDR2 from the germline V gene are SNHLY and FYNNEI. DNA of the CDR3: TGTGCCAGCAGTGAACAGGGGAACACCGGGGAGCTGTTTTTT. It yields the protein CASSEQGNTGELFF.

The genes are TRBV7-6 and TRBJ2-1; TRBD2 matches 9 bases. The CDR3 length is 15 residues. Trimming cost V 3 bases and J 9 bases; bases outside gene matches: 9. Germline V gene data show CDR1 as SGHVS and CDR2 as FNYEAQ. Here the CDR3 reads CASSFSGGSHREQFF. CDR3 sequence (DNA): TGTGCCAGCAGCTTTAGCGGGGGCTCGCATCGTGAGCAGTTCTTC.

This clone was picked up a small number of times. V gene TRBV5-1 combines with J gene TRBJ1-6, with 7 bases that match TRBD1. The CDR3 length is 14 residues. The germline V gene encodes CDR1 SGHRS and CDR2 YFSETQ. With V trimmed by 4 bases and J by 7 bases, 5 bases remained unmatched. CDR3 region: CASSQGQPNSPLHF. In DNA, the CDR3 is TGCGCCAGCAGCCAGGGACAGCCGAATTCACCCCTCCACTTT. Full variable domain (missing parts from reference TRBV5-1 and TRBJ1-6): KAGVTQTPRYLIKTRGQQVTLSCSPISGHRSVSWYQQTPGQGLQFLFEYFSETQRNKGNFPGRFSGRQFSNSRSEMNVSTLELGDSALYLCASSQGQPNSPLHFGNGTRLTVT.

In nucleotides, the CDR3 is TGTGCCAGCAGGAATCCCAAGGGAGCGGGACGCACAGATACGCAGTATTTT. Translated: CASRNPKGAGRTDTQYF. The gene calls are TRBV7-3 and TRBJ2-3, with TRBD2 matching 7 bases. Germline V lookup: CDR1 SGHTA, CDR2 FQGTGA. CDR3 length equals 17 residues. V shed 6 bases and J 1 base; nucleotides not matched to a gene: 13.

This chain uses TRBV9 with TRBJ1-6; possible D gene TRBD1, 5 bases. The CDR3 totals 16 residues. Germline V gene data show CDR1 as SGDLS and CDR2 as YYNGEE. V was clipped by 0 bases and J by 4 bases, with 11 bases between them. This chain's CDR3 is CASSVDRTGYNSPLHF. CDR3 DNA sequence: TGTGCCAGCAGCGTAGACAGGACGGGTTATAATTCACCCCTCCACTTT.

Comments on this clone: The junction departs from germline at one end; a sequencing error may be responsible. This CDR3 is also generated by other DNA sequences in the sample. The chain carries TRBV6-1 and TRBJ1-1; maybe TRBD1 (6 bases). Germline V gene lookup returns CDR1 MNHNS and CDR2 SASEGT. This CDR3 is built from 12 residues. This CDR3 is CASTGGFTEAFF. The CDR3 nucleotides are TGTGCCAGCACTGGGGGCTTCACTGAGGCTTTCTTT.

CDR3: CASSIDRGGYGYTF. Here the CDR3 DNA reads TGTGCCAGTAGCATCGACAGGGGTGGGTATGGCTACACCTTC. The chain combines TRBV19 with TRBJ1-2, with 8 bases lining up with TRBD1. V lost 6 bases, J lost 5 bases, and 8 bases stayed unmatched. The CDR3 has 14 amino acids. In germline, CDR1 is LNHDA, CDR2 SQIVND (reference sequence).

V and J are TRBV9 and TRBJ1-2, with D possibly TRBD1 on 5 matching bases. Germline assignment: CDR1 SGDLS and CDR2 YYNGEE. The CDR3 runs 17 residues. V lost 3 bases to trimming and J lost 3 bases, with 21 bases between them. CDR3 region: CASSGSRRAEGDYGYTF. CDR3 in DNA: TGTGCCAGCAGCGGCTCGCGCCGGGCAGAAGGGGACTATGGCTACACCTTC.

The rearrangement joins TRBV27 to TRBJ2-7; no clear D. The CDR3 totals 15 residues. Between the trimmed V and J ends, which lost 5 bases and 3 bases, there was a span of 17 bases. Germline CDR1 MNHEY, CDR2 SMNVEV (reference sequence). The CDR3 is CASSPSSGRNYEQYF. As DNA, the CDR3 is TGTGCCAGCAGTCCATCCTCCGGCAGGAACTACGAGCAGTACTTC.

This rearrangement joins TRBV6-1 to TRBJ1-3; D perhaps matches TRBD1 (6 bases). Trimming shortened V by 6 bases and J by 4 bases, and 13 bases separated the two germline ends. The CDR3 is 14 residues long. Germline lookup yields CDR1 MNHNS and CDR2 SASEGT. The CDR3 DNA reads as TGTGCCAGCAGCCTAACAGGGCCGGGAAACACCATATATTTT. Translated, it gives CASSLTGPGNTIYF.

The chain links TRBV2 to TRBJ2-7, with TRBD2 matching over 9 bases. J lost 3 bases, V lost 8 bases, and 5 bases had no gene match. This CDR3 is 13 amino acids long. Germline values: CDR1 SNHLY, CDR2 FYNNEI. The CDR3 DNA follows: TGTGCCAGCCGGGCGGGGGGGGGCTACGAGCAGTACTTC. Its translation: CASRAGGGYEQYF.

This clone has only one observation. The rearrangement uses TRBV2 and TRBJ1-2; D remains unclear. The V gene lost 4 bases and the J gene lost 4 bases, with 10 bases spanning the gap. CDR1 and CDR2 from the germline V gene are SNHLY and FYNNEI. The CDR3 is 13 amino acids. The DNA for the CDR3 is TGTGCCAGCAGTGGTATGGCTGCCTATGGCTACACCTTC. Translated, it gives CASSGMAAYGYTF.

The rearrangement links TRBV2 to TRBJ2-1, with D tentatively TRBD2 (5 bases). Germline lookup yields CDR1 SNHLY and CDR2 FYNNEI. The CDR3 length is 14 residues. Trimming stripped 11 bases from V and 6 bases from J, with 20 bases between. CDR3 loop: CASPEASRPNEQFF. In nucleotides, the CDR3 is TGTGCCTCCCCCGAGGCTAGCCGTCCCAATGAGCAGTTCTTC. Filled out from reference TRBV2 and TRBJ2-1, the complete variable domain reads EPEVTQTPSHQVTQMGQEVILRCVPISNHLYFYWYRQILGQKVEFLVSFYNNEISEKSEIFDDQFSVERPDGSNFTLKIRSTKLEDSAMYFCASPEASRPNEQFFGPGTRLTVL.

The chain employs TRBV9 and TRBJ1-3; tentative D call: TRBD1 (5 bases). The V end lost 0 bases, the J end lost 0 bases, and 10 bases lay between the germline ends. The CDR3 runs to 16 residues. Looked up from germline, CDR1 is SGDLS and CDR2 is YYNGEE. CDR3 bases: TGTGCCAGCAGCGTAGACTCAGGGTACTCTGGAAACACCATATATTTT. Its protein is CASSVDSGYSGNTIYF.

This chain connects TRBV14 to TRBJ1-5; D is ambiguous. V lost 4 bases and J 0 bases, leaving 4 bases between the germline ends. CDR1 is SGHDN and CDR2 is FVKESK in the germline V gene. The CDR3 has 13 residues. CDR3 residues: CASSLFSNQPQHF. CDR3 sequence (DNA): TGTGCCAGCAGCCTATTTAGCAATCAGCCCCAGCATTTT.

This chain uses TRBV9 with TRBJ1-2; D is possibly TRBD1 (6 bases). Germline CDR1 is SGDLS and CDR2 is YYNGEE. This CDR3 region has 15 residues. The germline V and J ends were trimmed by 1 base and 6 bases, with 16 bases remaining between them. The DNA for the CDR3 is TGTGCCAGCAGCGTATCGGACAGCCCGTTAGATGGCTACACCTTC. It yields the protein CASSVSDSPLDGYTF.

This clone has a handful of counts. The gene calls are TRBV30 and TRBJ2-7, with TRBD2 matching 8 bases. The CDR3 totals 15 residues. V trimming: 6 bases; J trimming: 0 bases; junction bases outside the gene matches: 10. Germline V CDR1 and CDR2: GTSNPN, SVGIG (reference sequence). The CDR3 sequence is CACPVGGGSSYEQYF. Written as DNA, the CDR3 is TGTGCCTGCCCTGTTGGCGGGGGGAGCTCCTACGAGCAGTACTTC.

The chain recombines TRBV5-4 with TRBJ2-2, with a tentative D call TRBD2 (6 bases). Germline lookup yields CDR1 SGHNT and CDR2 YYREEE (reference sequence). V dropped 0 bases and J dropped 3 bases, with 18 bases sitting between them. This CDR3 has 18 residues. The CDR3 region is CASSLDILGPGDTGELFF. Written as DNA, the CDR3 is TGTGCCAGCAGCTTGGATATCCTGGGACCGGGGGACACCGGGGAGCTGTTTTTT.

V gene TRBV7-2 combines with J gene TRBJ2-1; TRBD2 matches 9 bases. V dropped 0 bases and J dropped 4; count of bases not matched to a gene: 7. This CDR3 region has 17 residues. Germline CDR1 reads SGHTA; CDR2 reads FQGNSA. DNA for the CDR3: TGTGCCAGCAGCTTAGCTGGGAGCGGGGGGCTGTACAATGAGCAGTTCTTC. Encoded protein: CASSLAGSGGLYNEQFF.

The V call is TRBV30, the J call TRBJ1-1, with D hard to call. Germline CDR1 and CDR2: GTSNPN and SVGIG (reference sequence). V was trimmed by 1 base and J by 2 bases, leaving 8 bases between them. The length of the CDR3 is 13 residues. The CDR3 is CAWSERLNTEAFF. DNA of the CDR3: TGTGCCTGGAGTGAGCGCCTTAACACTGAAGCTTTCTTT.

The CDR3 region has the DNA TGTGCCAGTAGTATACGACAGGTGAACACTGAAGCTTTCTTT. It specifies CASSIRQVNTEAFF. The chain employs TRBV19 and TRBJ1-1, with D tentatively TRBD1 (6 bases). Per the germline V gene, CDR1 is LNHDA and CDR2 is SQIVND (reference sequence). This CDR3 is built from 14 residues. The ends were cut back, 2 bases at V and 0 bases at J, with 7 bases in the middle. Using reference TRBV19 and TRBJ1-1 for the parts outside the CDR3, the full variable domain is DGGITQSPKYLFRKEGQNVTLSCEQNLNHDAMYWYRQDPGQGLRLIYYSQIVNDFQKGDIAEGYSVSREKKESFPLTVTSAQKNPTAFYLCASSIRQVNTEAFFGQGTRLTVV.

The V call is TRBV6-5, the J call TRBJ2-7; D is uncertain. The V gene's germline CDR1 is MNHEY and CDR2 SVGAGI. V was pared by 0 bases and J by 3 bases, with 12 bases between. The CDR3 has 15 residues. The CDR3 region has the DNA TGTGCCAGCAGTTACTCGAGTCTAGTAGGCTACGAGCAGTACTTC. Translated: CASSYSSLVGYEQYF.

The J gene is TRBJ2-7, the V gene TRBV5-6; TRBD1 matches 7 bases. There are 15 residues in the CDR3. V was clipped by 4 bases and J by 2 bases; unmatched bases: 9. Germline V gene sequence: CDR1 SGHDT, CDR2 YYEEEE. The CDR3: CASSLTGTFTYEQYF. CDR3 nucleotide sequence: TGTGCCAGCAGCCTGACAGGGACCTTCACCTACGAGCAGTACTTC. The full variable domain, with the rest looked up from reference TRBV5-6 and TRBJ2-7, is DAGVTQSPTHLIKTRGQQVTLRCSPKSGHDTVSWYQQALGQGPQFIFQYYEEEERQRGNFPDRFSGHQFPNYSSELNVNALLLGDSALYLCASSLTGTFTYEQYFGPGTRLTVT.

CDR3: CATSVHRVRGYGYTF. CDR3 sequence (DNA): TGTGCCACCAGCGTACACAGGGTCCGAGGCTATGGCTACACCTTC. The chain combines TRBV15 with TRBJ1-2, with D possibly matching TRBD1 (6 bases). This CDR3 has 15 amino acids. Germline V CDR1 and CDR2: LNHNV, YYDKDF (reference sequence). The V end was cut by 5 bases, the J end by 4 bases, with 17 bases between.

The chain couples TRBV5-1 to TRBJ2-5; no clear D gene. The V end was cut by 0 bases, the J end by 4 bases, with 4 bases between. The CDR3 totals 12 residues. Per germline, CDR1 SGHRS and CDR2 YFSETQ. The CDR3, as DNA: TGCGCCAGCAGCTTGGCTCGAGAGACCCAGTACTTC. Amino acids: CASSLARETQYF.